These 2 T cell receptor beta chains were all obtained from the same sample, sequenced in a study of technical replicates of blood from several donors. Sequenced by immunoSEQ multiplex PCR; TCRdb stores in-frame clones only, minus some. The sample lists about 85,000 clones; roughly 94% were seen once. Source material: T cells isolated from PBMCs. The receptors here all came from a human donor in good health.

The chain uses TRBV6-6 and TRBJ1-5; 7 bases are a match to TRBD1. CDR1 and CDR2 (germline): MNHNY, SVGAGI (reference sequence). The V segment lost 4 bases and the J segment 0 bases; nucleotides outside the gene matches: 3. The CDR3 has 15 residues. CDR3 DNA sequence: TGTGCCAGCAGTTCGAACAGGGGTAGCAATCAGCCCCAGCATTTT. It translates to CASSSNRGSNQPQHF.

The rearrangement joins TRBV29-1 to TRBJ2-4; 9 bases line up with TRBD1. V gave up 3 bases and J gave up 0 bases; unmatched junction bases: 12. The germline gives CDR1 SQVTM, CDR2 ANQGSEA. This CDR3 is 18 amino acids long. The CDR3 DNA reads as TGCAGCGTTGAGCGGTGGGGGACAGGGCCTCTAGCCAAAAACATTCAGTACTTC. Protein sequence: CSVERWGTGPLAKNIQYF. The whole variable domain, remainder taken from reference TRBV29-1 and TRBJ2-4, is SAVISQKPSRDICQRGTSLTIQCQVDSQVTMMFWYRQQPGQSLTLIATANQGSEATYESGFVIDKFPISRPNLTFSTLTVSNMSPEDSSIYLCSVERWGTGPLAKNIQYFGAGTRLSVL.